Listed here are 2 T cell receptor beta chains from one sample, sequenced in a study of cytomegalovirus exposure and HLA in healthy donors. The PCR made use of 60 Vbeta and 13 Jbeta primers. The protocol was immunoSEQ multiplex PCR, while the TCRdb copy is restricted to in-frame clones and leaves out a portion. The sample records about 200,000 clones, around 77% being singletons. Sequencing input: PBMCs. The receptors were sampled from a woman under 40 in good health and CMV-seronegative.

This clone was counted a few times. The genes are TRBV28 and TRBJ2-7, with D tentatively TRBD2 (6 bases). CDR1 and CDR2 (germline): MDHEN, SYDVKM. The CDR3 length is 16 residues. The V and J ends lost 7 bases and 3 bases respectively, with 22 bases between them. The DNA of the CDR3 is TGTGCCAGCACCCTGGGGGGTTCCCGACGGCGCTACGAGCAGTACTTC. Encoded protein: CASTLGGSRRRYEQYF.

The V and J genes are TRBV10-3 and TRBJ2-7; D perhaps matches TRBD1 (6 bases). The V and J ends lost 7 bases and 1 base respectively, with 20 bases between them. The CDR3 length is 16 residues. In germline, CDR1 is ENHRY, CDR2 SYGVKD. The CDR3 DNA sequence: TGTGCCATCACTCTGGGGGCCTCAACAAATTCCTACGAGCAGTACTTC. Amino acids: CAITLGASTNSYEQYF.